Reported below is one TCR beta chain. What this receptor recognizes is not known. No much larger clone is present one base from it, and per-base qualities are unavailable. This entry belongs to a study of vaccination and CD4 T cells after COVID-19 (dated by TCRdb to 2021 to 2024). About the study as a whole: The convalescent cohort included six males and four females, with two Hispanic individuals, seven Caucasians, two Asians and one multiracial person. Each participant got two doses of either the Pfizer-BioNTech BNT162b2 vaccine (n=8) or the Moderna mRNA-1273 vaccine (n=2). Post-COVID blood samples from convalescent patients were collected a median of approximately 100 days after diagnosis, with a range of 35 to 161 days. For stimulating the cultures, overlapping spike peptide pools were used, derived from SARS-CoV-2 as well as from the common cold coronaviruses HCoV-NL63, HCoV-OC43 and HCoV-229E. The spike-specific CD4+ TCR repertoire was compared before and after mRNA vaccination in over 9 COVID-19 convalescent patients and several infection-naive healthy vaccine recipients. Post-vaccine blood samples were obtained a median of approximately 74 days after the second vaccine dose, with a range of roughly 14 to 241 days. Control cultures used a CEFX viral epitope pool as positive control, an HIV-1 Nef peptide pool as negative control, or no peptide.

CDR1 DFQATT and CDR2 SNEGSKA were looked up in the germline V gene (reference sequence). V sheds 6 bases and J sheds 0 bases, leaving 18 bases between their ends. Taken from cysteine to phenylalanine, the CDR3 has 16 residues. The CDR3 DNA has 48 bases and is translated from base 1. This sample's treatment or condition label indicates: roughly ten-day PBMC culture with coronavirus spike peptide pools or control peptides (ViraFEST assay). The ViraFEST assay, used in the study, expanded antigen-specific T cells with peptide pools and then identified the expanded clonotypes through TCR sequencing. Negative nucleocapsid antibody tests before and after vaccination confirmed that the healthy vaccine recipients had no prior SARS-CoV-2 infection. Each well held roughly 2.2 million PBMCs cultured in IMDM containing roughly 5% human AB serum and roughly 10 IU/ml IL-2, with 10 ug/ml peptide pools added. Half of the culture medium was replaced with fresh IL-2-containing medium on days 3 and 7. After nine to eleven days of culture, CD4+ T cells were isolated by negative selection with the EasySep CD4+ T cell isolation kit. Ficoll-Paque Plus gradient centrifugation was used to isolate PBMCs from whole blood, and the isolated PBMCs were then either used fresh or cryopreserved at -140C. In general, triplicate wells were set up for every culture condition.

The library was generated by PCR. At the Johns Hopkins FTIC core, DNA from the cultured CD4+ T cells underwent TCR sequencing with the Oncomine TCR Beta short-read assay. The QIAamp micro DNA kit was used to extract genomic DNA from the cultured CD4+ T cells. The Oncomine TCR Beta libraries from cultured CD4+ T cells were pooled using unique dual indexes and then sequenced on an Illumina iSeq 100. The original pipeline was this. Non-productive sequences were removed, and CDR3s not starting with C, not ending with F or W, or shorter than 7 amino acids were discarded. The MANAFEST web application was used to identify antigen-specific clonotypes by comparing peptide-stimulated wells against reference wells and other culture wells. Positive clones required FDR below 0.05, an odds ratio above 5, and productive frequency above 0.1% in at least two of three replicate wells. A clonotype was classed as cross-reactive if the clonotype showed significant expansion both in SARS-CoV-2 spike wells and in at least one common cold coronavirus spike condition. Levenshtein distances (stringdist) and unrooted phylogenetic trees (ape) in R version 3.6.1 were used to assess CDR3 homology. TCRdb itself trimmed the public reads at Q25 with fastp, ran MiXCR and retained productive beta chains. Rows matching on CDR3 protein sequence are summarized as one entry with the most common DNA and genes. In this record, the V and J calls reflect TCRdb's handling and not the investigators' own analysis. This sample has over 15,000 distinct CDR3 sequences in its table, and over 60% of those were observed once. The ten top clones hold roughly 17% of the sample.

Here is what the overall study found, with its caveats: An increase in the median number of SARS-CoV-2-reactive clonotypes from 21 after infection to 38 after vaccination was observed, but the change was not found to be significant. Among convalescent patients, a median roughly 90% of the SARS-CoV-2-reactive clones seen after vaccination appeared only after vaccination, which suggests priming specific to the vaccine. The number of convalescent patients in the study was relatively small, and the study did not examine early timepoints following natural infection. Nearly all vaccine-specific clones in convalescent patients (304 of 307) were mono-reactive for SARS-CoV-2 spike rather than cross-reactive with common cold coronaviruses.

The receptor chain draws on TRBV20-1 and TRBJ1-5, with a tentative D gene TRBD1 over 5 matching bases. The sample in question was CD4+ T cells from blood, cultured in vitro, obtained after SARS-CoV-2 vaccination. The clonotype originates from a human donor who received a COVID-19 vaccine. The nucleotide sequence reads TGCAGTGCGCGCCCGGCGGGGGTATATAGCAATCAGCCCCAGCATTTT. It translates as CSARPAGVYSNQPQHF.